This T cell receptor (beta chain) is from a study of blood T cell repertoires in COVID-19. Study overall: The samples span acute and convalescent COVID-19 from the United States, Italy and Spain. The analysed material was cDNA or gDNA that came from T cells, B-cell-depleted T cells, or PBMCs.

In the source study's methods: Amplified reference gene primers provided the basis for estimating nucleated cell counts. Method: immunoSEQ multiplex PCR; TCRdb's copy keeps in-frame clones and lacks some. From that table come the V and J calls and clone size; the DNA was used to work out D and trimming. The table includes approximately 170,000 clones, roughly 80% detected once. The V segment lost 5 bases and the J segment 2 bases; nucleotides outside the gene matches: 4. CDR1 and CDR2 (germline): SGHTA, FQGNSA. The CDR3 contains 14 residues. The TCR comes from an elderly woman with acute or convalescent COVID-19. Input material: peripheral blood. V usage is TRBV7-2 and J usage is TRBJ2-7; 9 bases fit TRBD1. Written as DNA, the CDR3 is TGTGCCAGCAGCAGGGACAGGGCAACCTACGAGCAGTACTTC. It translates to CASSRDRATYEQYF.